This T cell receptor beta chain derives from a study of T cell responses to AZD1222 COVID-19 vaccine. Study-wide results and limits: Spike was spanned by vaccine-associated CD4 TCRs, which were dominant at 160-218 and 743-854. White British ancestry dominated among donors, who included more females, and clonal diversity was possibly underestimated. None of the repertoires were sampled until the peak T cell response had passed. Nearly half of spike-specific TCRs reportedly target variant regions that are unmutated in the B.1.351 and B.1.1.7 variants.

Profiled with immunoSEQ multiplex PCR; TCRdb holds only in-frame clones, not every one. This sample has about 140,000 clones, with 85% to 95% found just once. Details on this clone: The target antigen is unknown.

This CDR3 is 15 amino acids long. V dropped 0 bases and J dropped 7 bases, with 12 bases sitting between them. Germline lookup yields CDR1 MNHEY and CDR2 SMNVEV (reference sequence). The clonotype originates from an adult in good health. The V gene is TRBV27, the J gene TRBJ1-4; D ambiguous. This specimen was peripheral blood, taken on day 0 of AZD1222 vaccination. As DNA, the CDR3 is TGTGCCAGCAGTTTATCTCGGGTAGCGGTTGAAAAACTGTTTTTT. This sequence encodes CASSLSRVAVEKLFF.